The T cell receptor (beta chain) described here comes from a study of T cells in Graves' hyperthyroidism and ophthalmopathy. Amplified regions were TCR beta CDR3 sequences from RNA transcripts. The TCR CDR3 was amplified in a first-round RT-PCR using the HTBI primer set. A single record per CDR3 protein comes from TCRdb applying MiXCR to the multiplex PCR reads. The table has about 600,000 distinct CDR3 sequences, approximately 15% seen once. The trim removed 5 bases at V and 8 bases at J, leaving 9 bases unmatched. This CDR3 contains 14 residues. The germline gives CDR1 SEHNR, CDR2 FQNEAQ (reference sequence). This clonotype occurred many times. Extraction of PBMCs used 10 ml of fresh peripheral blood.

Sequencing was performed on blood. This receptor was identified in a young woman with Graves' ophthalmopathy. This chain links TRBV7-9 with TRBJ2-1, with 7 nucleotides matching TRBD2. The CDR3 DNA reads TGTGCCAGCAGCAAGGAGCGGGATTTCTATGAGCAGTTCTTC. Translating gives CASSKERDFYEQFF.